A selection of T cell receptor beta chains follows, all from one sample in a study of early T cells in non-severe SARS-CoV-2 infection. One entry per CDR3 protein results from TCRdb running MiXCR on the 5' RACE reads. The sample contains about 60,000 distinct CDR3 sequences, around 13% of which appear only once. Sequencing used whole blood. These TCRs come from an adult who was a healthcare worker with PCR-confirmed SARS-CoV-2 infection or an uninfected control (not recorded which). Both conserved end residues are part of each CDR3. Each record gives: CDR3 length, clone size, D gene, V gene, J gene, CDR3 DNA, CDR3 protein. A D gene is named only where the DNA matches it firmly. Clone size appears in some rows only: once, few, many, or a class for an expanded clone.

>12|-|-|TRBV9|TRBJ2-3
TGTGCCAGCAGCGTAGAGAGAGATACGCAGTATTTT
CASSVERDTQYF
>17|-|TRBD1|TRBV5-1|TRBJ2-7
TGCGCCAGCAGCTTGGTGACAGGGGGCTCCCCTGCCTACGAGCAGTACTTC
CASSLVTGGSPAYEQYF
>16|few|-|TRBV12-3/TRBV12-4|TRBJ1-6
TGTGCCAGCAGTTCTACTCCCGGGACACCAAATTCACCCCTCCACTTT
CASSSTPGTPNSPLHF
>16|few|-|TRBV11-2|TRBJ1-6
TGTGCCAGCAGCTTAGTGAGCCTCGGGGGGAATTCACCCCTCCACTTT
CASSLVSLGGNSPLHF
>12|few|TRBD1|TRBV19|TRBJ2-4
TGTGCCAGCACAGGGGGAATGGACATTCAGTACTTC
CASTGGMDIQYF
>12|few|-|TRBV20-1|TRBJ1-2
TGCAGTGCTTGCGGGACATCTTATGGCTACACCTTC
CSACGTSYGYTF
>15|few|-|TRBV30|TRBJ1-4
TGTGCCTGTCCCCCCGCTTCCAATATTAATGAAAAACTGTTTTTT
CACPPASNINEKLFF
>15|many|-|TRBV9|TRBJ1-6
TGTGCCAGCAGCGTAGCGAAAGGTGGGAATTCACCCCTCCACTTT
CASSVAKGGNSPLHF
>13|few|-|TRBV20-1|TRBJ2-5
TGCAGTGCTTCCCCGCGGTACCAAGAGACCCAGTACTTC
CSASPRYQETQYF
>14|few|-|TRBV7-2|TRBJ1-1
TGTGCCAGCAGCTACAGGCTTGCCAACACTGAAGCTTTCTTT
CASSYRLANTEAFF
>13|-|-|TRBV6-4|TRBJ1-1
TGTGCCAGCAGTGAACAGTCGAACACTGAAGCTTTCTTT
CASSEQSNTEAFF
>15|-|TRBD2|TRBV6-5|TRBJ2-7
TGTGCCAGCACCCCGGGGGGGGCCTACTCCTACGAGCAGTACTTC
CASTPGGAYSYEQYF
>14|few|TRBD1|TRBV5-1|TRBJ1-4
TGCGCCAGCAGCCCGGGACAGTCTAATGAAAAACTGTTTTTT
CASSPGQSNEKLFF
>16|-|TRBD1|TRBV3-1|TRBJ1-1
TGTGCCAGCAGCCCCCTTTACAGGGGATCGAACACTGAAGCTTTCTTT
CASSPLYRGSNTEAFF
>16|few|TRBD1|TRBV11-2|TRBJ2-7
TGTGCCAGCAGCTTAAAGTTAACAGGGGGATTCTACGAGCAGTACTTC
CASSLKLTGGFYEQYF
>16|many|TRBD1|TRBV6-6|TRBJ1-1
TGTGCCAGCAGTTACCCCACGACAGGGCTGGACACTGAAGCTTTCTTT
CASSYPTTGLDTEAFF
>13|many|-|TRBV18|TRBJ2-7
TGTGCCAGCTCACCCCGAAGTCTCTACGAGCAGTACTTC
CASSPRSLYEQYF
>13|-|-|TRBV29-1|TRBJ2-1
TGCAGCGTTGTTGCGGGTCCCTACAATGAGCAGTTCTTC
CSVVAGPYNEQFF
>14|-|TRBD1|TRBV7-2|TRBJ2-2
TGTGTCAGCAGCCACAGGGGATACACCGGGGAGCTGTTTTTT
CVSSHRGYTGELFF
>13|-|-|TRBV20-1|TRBJ2-7
TGCAGTGCTAGAGGGTACAGATCCTACGAGCAGTACTTC
CSARGYRSYEQYF
>14|few|-|TRBV24-1|TRBJ1-1
TGTGCCACCAGTGATGGGACGGGAAACACTGAAGCTTTCTTT
CATSDGTGNTEAFF
>17|-|TRBD1|TRBV5-1|TRBJ2-2
TGCGCCAGCAGCGTCCCCGGGACAGCCATCCCCACCGGGGAGCTGTTTTTT
CASSVPGTAIPTGELFF
>13|many|-|TRBV10-2|TRBJ2-7
TGCGCCAGCAGCCAAACAGGTTCCGGGGGGCAGTACTTC
CASSQTGSGGQYF
>14|few|-|TRBV24-1|TRBJ2-1
TGTGCCACCAGGGGGGCAGGGTCCGACAATGAGCAGTTCTTC
CATRGAGSDNEQFF
>16|many|TRBD1|TRBV19|TRBJ1-5
TGTGCCAGTAGTCCCCGGACAGGGCGTGGGGGTCAGCCCCAGCATTTT
CASSPRTGRGGQPQHF
>15|-|-|TRBV5-5|TRBJ1-1
TGTGCCAGCAGCTTGGAGGTGGCCTCGGGCACTGAAGCTTTCTTT
CASSLEVASGTEAFF
>12|many|-|TRBV5-4|TRBJ1-6
TGTGCCAGCAGCTCGGCTGGCCTGCCCCTCCACTTT
CASSSAGLPLHF
>16|-|TRBD1|TRBV9|TRBJ2-3
TGTGCCAGCAGCCTGACAGGGGCAACCCACACAGATACGCAGTATTTT
CASSLTGATHTDTQYF
>18|few|TRBD2|TRBV5-1|TRBJ2-3
TGCGCCAGCAGCTTGGCAACAAGCGGGGGGGCCCTCCCAGATACGCAGTATTTT
CASSLATSGGALPDTQYF
>16|-|TRBD1|TRBV7-9|TRBJ2-2
TGTGCCAGCAGCCCCCCGGGACAGAGGACCACCGGGGAGCTGTTTTTT
CASSPPGQRTTGELFF
>13|-|-|TRBV3-1|TRBJ2-5
TGTGCCAGCAGCCAAAAGGGAGGCGAGACCCAGTACTTC
CASSQKGGETQYF
>14|few|TRBD1|TRBV11-2|TRBJ2-1
TGTGCCACCTCCCGGACAGGATCCTACAATGAGCAGTTCTTC
CATSRTGSYNEQFF
>15|many|-|TRBV7-2|TRBJ2-3
TGTGCCAGCAGCTTAGACGGGACGAGAGCAGATACGCAGTATTTT
CASSLDGTRADTQYF
>12|-|-|TRBV10-2|TRBJ1-1
TGCGCCAGCAGTGAAGGGGGGACTGAAGCTTTCTTT
CASSEGGTEAFF
>15|few|TRBD1|TRBV4-1|TRBJ1-6
TGCGCCAGCAGAAATATTGGACAGGGCCACTCACCCCTCCACTTT
CASRNIGQGHSPLHF
>16|few|TRBD1|TRBV9|TRBJ1-6
TGTGCCAGCAGCCCGACGACAGGGGTGGATAATTCACCCCTCCACTTT
CASSPTTGVDNSPLHF
>13|many|-|TRBV29-1|TRBJ2-1
TGCAGCGTGGCCCAGCGGTTGGGAAATGAGCAGTTCTTC
CSVAQRLGNEQFF
>14|few|-|TRBV7-8|TRBJ1-2
TGTGCCAGCAGCTTCGGGGACCGGCTCTATGGCTACACCTTC
CASSFGDRLYGYTF
>13|medium-sized|TRBD1|TRBV7-2|TRBJ2-5
TGTGCCAGCAGGCGGACAGGGGGGGAGACCCAGTACTTC
CASRRTGGETQYF
>13|many|-|TRBV11-2|TRBJ1-4
TGTGCCAGCAGCTTTGGGCCCGGGGTAAAACTGTTTTTT
CASSFGPGVKLFF
>13|-|-|TRBV9|TRBJ2-7
TGTGCCAGCGGCGACGGGGTCGGGTACGAGCAGTACTTC
CASGDGVGYEQYF
>12|few|-|TRBV19|TRBJ2-3
TGTGCCAGTCGGTCTAGCACAGATACGCAGTATTTT
CASRSSTDTQYF
>14|many|-|TRBV2|TRBJ2-5
TGTGCCAGCAGAGCTTGGGGGGCGGAAGAGACCCAGTACTTC
CASRAWGAEETQYF
>10|-|-|TRBV10-1|TRBJ2-5
TGCGCCAGCAGTCTCAGGGGACGACACTTC
CASSLRGRHF
>13|few|-|TRBV5-1|TRBJ2-7
TGCGCCAGCAGCTTGCCAGGGGGGAACGAGCAGTACTTC
CASSLPGGNEQYF
>15|few|-|TRBV4-1|TRBJ2-3
TGCGCCAGCAGCCAAGATAGGGGCTCCGGAGATACGCAGTATTTT
CASSQDRGSGDTQYF
>14|few|-|TRBV9|TRBJ2-7
TGTGCCAGCAGCGTAGGGCCTACAGGGAACGAGCAGTACTTC
CASSVGPTGNEQYF
>16|few|-|TRBV7-3|TRBJ2-2
TGTGCCAGCAGCTTAGTAACAGGGCCCGACACCGGGGAGCTGTTTTTT
CASSLVTGPDTGELFF
>15|-|TRBD1|TRBV12-3/TRBV12-4|TRBJ2-1
TGTGCCAGCAGTTTTGGGGCCGACAGGGCGAGTGAGCAGTTCTTC
CASSFGADRASEQFF
>15|many|-|TRBV19|TRBJ1-1
TGTGCCAGTAGTATTCAAATGGATATGAACACTGAAGCTTTCTTT
CASSIQMDMNTEAFF
>14|-|-|TRBV3-1|TRBJ2-5
TGTGCCAGCAGCCAACGACTAGACCAAGAGACCCAGTACTTC
CASSQRLDQETQYF
>15|-|-|TRBV5-6|TRBJ2-3
TGTGCCAGCAGCTTGGTGGGGGGCCCCACAGATACGCAGTATTTT
CASSLVGGPTDTQYF
>15|-|TRBD1|TRBV18|TRBJ1-1
TGTGCCAGCTCACCACCGACAGGGGGTAACACTGAAGCTTTCTTT
CASSPPTGGNTEAFF
>13|-|TRBD1|TRBV5-1|TRBJ2-5
TGCGCCAGCAGCTTGGACAGGGGTGGGACCCAGTACTTC
CASSLDRGGTQYF
>13|many|-|TRBV6-1|TRBJ2-2
TGTGCCAGCATCCCCAGGAACACCGGGGAGCTGTTTTTT
CASIPRNTGELFF
>16|-|TRBD1|TRBV5-5|TRBJ2-7
TGTGCCAGCAGCTTGGCTCCGGGACAGGGAACCTACGAGCAGTACTTC
CASSLAPGQGTYEQYF
>14|many|-|TRBV6-5|TRBJ2-2
TGTGCCAGCAGTTACCGGGGGTTGGCCGGGGAGCTGTTTTTT
CASSYRGLAGELFF
>16|-|-|TRBV11-3|TRBJ2-3
TGTGCCAGCAGCTTAGGTGAACCTTGGGGCGCAGATACGCAGTATTTT
CASSLGEPWGADTQYF
>18|-|TRBD2|TRBV3-1|TRBJ2-3
TGTGCCAGCAGCCCTCACCCGACTAGCGGGGGGGACACAGATACGCAGTATTTT
CASSPHPTSGGDTDTQYF
>14|-|TRBD1|TRBV19|TRBJ2-2
TGTGCCAGTCTTGGACAGGGGTACACCGGGGAGCTGTTTTTT
CASLGQGYTGELFF